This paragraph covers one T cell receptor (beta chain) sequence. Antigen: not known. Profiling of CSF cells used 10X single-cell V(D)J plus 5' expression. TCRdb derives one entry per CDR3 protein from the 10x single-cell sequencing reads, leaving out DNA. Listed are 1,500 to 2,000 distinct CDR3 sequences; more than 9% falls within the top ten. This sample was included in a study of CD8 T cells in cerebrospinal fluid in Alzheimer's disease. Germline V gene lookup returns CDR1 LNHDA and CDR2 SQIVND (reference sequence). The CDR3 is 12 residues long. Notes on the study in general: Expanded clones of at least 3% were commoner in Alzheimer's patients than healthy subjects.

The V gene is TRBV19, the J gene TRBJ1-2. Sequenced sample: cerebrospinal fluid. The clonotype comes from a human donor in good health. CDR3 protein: CASWSRTYGYTF.